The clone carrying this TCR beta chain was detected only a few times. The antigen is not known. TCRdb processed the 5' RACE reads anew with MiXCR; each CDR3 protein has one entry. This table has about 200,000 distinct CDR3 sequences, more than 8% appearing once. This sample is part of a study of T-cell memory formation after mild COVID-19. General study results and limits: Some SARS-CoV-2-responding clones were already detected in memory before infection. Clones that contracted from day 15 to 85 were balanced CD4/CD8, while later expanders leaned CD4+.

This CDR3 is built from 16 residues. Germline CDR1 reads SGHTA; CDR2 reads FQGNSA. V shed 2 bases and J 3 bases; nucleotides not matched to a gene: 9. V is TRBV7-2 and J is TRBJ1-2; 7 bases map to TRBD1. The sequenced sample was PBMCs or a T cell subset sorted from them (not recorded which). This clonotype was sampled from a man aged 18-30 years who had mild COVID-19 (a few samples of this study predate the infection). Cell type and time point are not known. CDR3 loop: CASSLFTGVRDYGYTF. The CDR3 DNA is TGTGCCAGCAGCTTATTTACAGGGGTACGGGACTATGGCTACACCTTC. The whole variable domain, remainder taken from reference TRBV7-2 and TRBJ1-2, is GAGVSQSPSNKVTEKGKDVELRCDPISGHTALYWYRQSLGQGLEFLIYFQGNSAPDKSGLPSDRFSAERTGGSVSTLTIQRTQQEDSAVYLCASSLFTGVRDYGYTFGSGTRLTVV.